Following are 25 T cell receptor beta chains from one sample sequenced in a study of siplizumab effects on memory and regulatory T cells. The data were produced by immunoSEQ multiplex PCR, yet TCRdb's version contains in-frame clones alone and is incomplete. The table records about 120,000 clones, 93% of them present only once. The sequenced material came from non-Treg CD4+ T cells sorted from blood. The source of these receptors is a human donor in good health.

This clone was seen a single time. J is TRBJ2-1 and V is TRBV6-4; D might be TRBD2 (5 bases). This CDR3 has 14 amino acids. V was cut by 4 bases and J by 0 bases, with 7 bases left in between. Germline V gives CDR1 MRHNA, CDR2 SNTAGT. The CDR3 DNA follows: TGTGCCAGCAGTGTTGGGAGCTCCTACAATGAGCAGTTCTTC. It specifies CASSVGSSYNEQFF.

This chain connects TRBV5-1 to TRBJ2-3, with 9 nucleotides matching TRBD2. V dropped 0 bases and J dropped 3; count of bases not matched to a gene: 8. Germline CDR1 is SGHRS and CDR2 is YFSETQ. This CDR3 has 17 residues. CDR3 in amino acids: CASSLVPAGGLTDTQYF. The CDR3, as DNA: TGCGCCAGCAGCTTGGTCCCAGCGGGGGGCCTTACAGATACGCAGTATTTT.

This clone is a singleton in its sample. The CDR3 region is CASSLDRVTYNEQFF. In nucleotides, the CDR3 is TGTGCCAGCAGCCTTGACAGGGTCACCTACAATGAGCAGTTCTTC. The chain links TRBV7-2 to TRBJ2-1; 7 bases are a match to TRBD1. The CDR3 runs to 15 residues. The germline V gene encodes CDR1 SGHTA and CDR2 FQGNSA. V trimming: 5 bases; J trimming: 2 bases; junction bases outside the gene matches: 6.

V gene TRBV4-1 combines with J gene TRBJ2-6; D call uncertain. The CDR3 has 15 amino acids. Germline V gene lookup returns CDR1 MGHRA and CDR2 YSYEKL. Trimming took 4 bases from V and 1 from J, leaving 8 bases between them. The CDR3 nucleotides read TGCGCCAGCAGCCGGTTGGGGTCTGGGGCCAACGTCCTGACTTTC. It yields the protein CASSRLGSGANVLTF.

V usage is TRBV7-9 and J usage is TRBJ2-1; TRBD2 matches 12 bases. V gave up 1 base and J gave up 1 base; unmatched junction bases: 5. Germline values: CDR1 SEHNR, CDR2 FQNEAQ (reference sequence). This CDR3 has 18 residues. CDR3 in amino acids: CASSLELAGGRSYNEQFF. In nucleotides, the CDR3 is TGTGCCAGCAGCTTAGAGCTAGCGGGGGGGCGGTCCTACAATGAGCAGTTCTTC.

The genes are TRBV5-8 and TRBJ2-5, with 8 bases fitting TRBD1. The germline gives CDR1 SGHTS, CDR2 YDEGEE. The CDR3 loop spans 17 amino acids. V lost 5 bases, J lost 5 bases, and 17 bases stayed unmatched. CDR3 DNA sequence: TGTGCCAGCAGTCTAAGGGTGGGGACAGGTAGAATGGAGACCCAGTACTTC. It translates to CASSLRVGTGRMETQYF. Based on the CDR3 plus reference TRBV5-8 and TRBJ2-5, the full variable domain is EAGVTQSPTHLIKTRGQQATLRCSPISGHTSVYWYQQALGLGLQFLLWYDEGEERNRGNFPPRFSGRQFPNYSSELNVNALELEDSALYLCASSLRVGTGRMETQYFGPGTRLLVL.

J is TRBJ1-6 and V is TRBV2; unclear D gene. Germline assignment: CDR1 SNHLY and CDR2 FYNNEI. CDR3 length: 14 residues. V lost 7 bases and J 9 bases, leaving 16 bases between the germline ends. The chain's CDR3 is CASTNRQAGSPLHF. Here the CDR3 DNA reads TGTGCCAGCACCAACAGACAAGCCGGTTCACCCCTCCACTTT.

The gene calls are TRBV5-1 and TRBJ1-1; the D gene is possibly TRBD1 (5 bases). Germline lookup yields CDR1 SGHRS and CDR2 YFSETQ. The V and J ends lost 1 base and 1 base respectively, with 14 bases between them. The length of the CDR3 is 16 residues. The CDR3 DNA sequence: TGCGCCAGCAGCTTGTTGGGGGAGGGGCAGAACACTGAAGCTTTCTTT. It encodes CASSLLGEGQNTEAFF.

The chain uses TRBV6-5 and TRBJ1-5; D is unresolved. Germline CDR1 is MNHEY and CDR2 is SVGAGI. This CDR3 is 15 amino acids long. V was shortened by 4 bases and J by 5 bases, with 15 bases between the two germline ends. CDR3 protein: CASSSGGGRDQPQHF. CDR3 coding DNA: TGTGCCAGCAGTTCTGGTGGCGGCAGAGATCAGCCCCAGCATTTT.

The genes are TRBV6-4 and TRBJ2-1; D remains unclear. V gave up 2 bases and J gave up 4 bases, with 15 bases separating them. This CDR3 contains 16 residues. The germline V gene has CDR1 MRHNA and CDR2 SNTAGT. CDR3 amino acids: CASSDTVRSPYNEQFF. CDR3 sequence (DNA): TGTGCCAGCAGTGACACCGTCAGGTCACCATACAATGAGCAGTTCTTC.

The chain combines TRBV5-4 with TRBJ1-3, with 9 bases aligning to TRBD1. This CDR3 has 15 residues. From germline, CDR1 is SGHNT and CDR2 YYREEE (reference sequence). J lost 4 bases, V lost 5 bases, and 7 bases had no gene match. The CDR3 nucleotides are TGTGCCAGCAGAAATACCGGGACAGGGGGAAACACCATATATTTT. Protein sequence: CASRNTGTGGNTIYF.

The rearrangement joins TRBV28 to TRBJ2-3; tentatively, D is TRBD2 (7 bases). Germline loops: CDR1 MDHEN, CDR2 SYDVKM. This CDR3 is built from 16 residues. Trimming pared 6 bases from V and 3 bases from J, leaving 19 bases between. This CDR3 is CASRPAGAEATDTQYF. Here the CDR3 DNA reads TGTGCCAGCAGACCTGCGGGGGCCGAAGCGACAGATACGCAGTATTTT.

V usage is TRBV4-3 and J usage is TRBJ1-6, with D possibly TRBD1 on 5 matching bases. This CDR3 contains 15 residues. The V end was cut by 0 bases, the J end by 6 bases, with 9 bases between. Per the germline V gene, CDR1 is LGHNA and CDR2 is YSLEER. The DNA for the CDR3 is TGCGCCAGCAGCCAAGAAATCCAGGGTAATTCACCCCTCCACTTT. It translates to CASSQEIQGNSPLHF.

The CDR3 is CASSSRLLLSGNTIYF. The CDR3 nucleotides read TGTGCCAGCAGCTCACGACTCCTTCTCTCTGGAAACACCATATATTTT. This chain links TRBV7-2 with TRBJ1-3, with D hard to call. The CDR3 has 16 residues. Trimming shortened V by 4 bases and J by 0 bases, and 13 bases separated the two germline ends. Germline lookup yields CDR1 SGHTA and CDR2 FQGNSA.

The chain couples TRBV21-1 to TRBJ1-6. TRBV21-1 is classified as a pseudogene. The CDR3 consists of 12 residues. The DNA of the CDR3 is TGTGCCAGCAGCGGCAGCGCGTCACCCCTCCACTTT. This encodes CASSGSASPLHF.

The chain couples TRBV6-6 to TRBJ1-2; D call uncertain. The germline CDR1 and CDR2 sequences are MNHNY and SVGAGI (reference sequence). CDR3 length: 11 amino acids. V was trimmed by 2 bases and J by 6 bases, leaving 4 bases between them. CDR3 loop: CASSYLDGYTF. CDR3 sequence (DNA): TGTGCCAGCAGTTACCTGGATGGCTACACCTTC.

V usage is TRBV7-9 and J usage is TRBJ2-5, with 12 bases matching TRBD2. The CDR3 loop spans 16 amino acids. V lost 4 bases, J lost 4 bases, and 7 bases stayed unmatched. CDR1 and CDR2 from the germline V gene are SEHNR and FQNEAQ (reference sequence). CDR3 nucleotide sequence: TGTGCCAGCAGCTCAAGGACTAGCGGGGTACCAGAGACCCAGTACTTC. Protein sequence: CASSSRTSGVPETQYF.

This clone has a single count. This chain joins TRBV4-2 and TRBJ2-7; 13 bases are shared with TRBD2. The CDR3 is made up of 16 amino acids. The junction had 1 base not matched to a gene; V was cut back by 0 bases and J by 2 bases. Germline V gives CDR1 LGHNA, CDR2 YNFKEQ. CDR3 nucleotides: TGTGCCAGCAGCCAAGAGACTAGCGGGGGGCCCTACGAGCAGTACTTC. The encoded protein is CASSQETSGGPYEQYF.

The chain has TRBV30 and TRBJ1-4; D ambiguous. This CDR3 is built from 12 residues. V gave up 6 bases and J gave up 7 bases, with 12 bases separating them. The germline gives CDR1 GTSNPN, CDR2 SVGIG (reference sequence). CDR3 in DNA: TGTGCCTGTGTGGTTTCAAGTGAAAAACTGTTTTTT. Translating gives CACVVSSEKLFF.

The chain recombines TRBV6-5 with TRBJ1-1, with D unresolved. In germline, CDR1 is MNHEY, CDR2 SVGAGI. V lost 5 bases, J lost 13 bases, and 17 bases lay in between. This CDR3 has 12 residues. In DNA form, the CDR3 reads TGTGCCAGCAGTGGAAGGACCCATCACGGTTTCTTT. Translation: CASSGRTHHGFF.

V gene TRBV7-9 combines with J gene TRBJ1-3, with 7 positions matching TRBD1. The CDR3 spans 15 residues. Germline CDR1 and CDR2: SEHNR and FQNEAQ (reference sequence). V shed 6 bases, J shed 0 bases, and the junction held 5 bases outside the gene matches. CDR3 protein: CASSYGQASGNTIYF. CDR3 sequence (DNA): TGTGCCAGCAGTTATGGACAGGCCTCTGGAAACACCATATATTTT. Using reference TRBV7-9 and TRBJ1-3 for the parts outside the CDR3, the full variable domain is DTGVSQNPRHKITKRGQNVTFRCDPISEHNRLYWYRQTLGQGPEFLTYFQNEAQLEKSRLLSDRFSAERPKGSFSTLEIQRTEQGDSAMYLCASSYGQASGNTIYFGEGSWLTVV.

The chain employs TRBV19 and TRBJ2-3; TRBD1 is a possible D gene (6 bases). The CDR3 totals 14 residues. Germline-derived CDR1 and CDR2 are LNHDA and SQIVND (reference sequence). The germline V and J ends were trimmed by 1 base and 2 bases, with 7 bases remaining between them. The CDR3 region has the DNA TGTGCCAGTAGTATAGCAGGGGCCACAGATACGCAGTATTTT. Its protein is CASSIAGATDTQYF.

This clone appeared a few times. This chain connects TRBV10-3 to TRBJ1-1; D might be TRBD1 (6 bases). The CDR3 has 14 amino acids. From germline, CDR1 is ENHRY and CDR2 SYGVKD. With 10 bases removed from V and 0 bases from J, the gap between germline ends came to 15 bases. The CDR3 DNA reads as TGTGCCACCACGACAGGAGCATTGAACACTGAAGCTTTCTTT. It codes for CATTTGALNTEAFF.

The rearrangement links TRBV19 to TRBJ2-1; 9 bases agree with TRBD2. V lost 6 bases and J lost 4; bases outside the gene matches: 7. Germline assignment: CDR1 LNHDA and CDR2 SQIVND (reference sequence). The CDR3 spans 15 residues. CDR3 sequence: CASRAGGTKYNEQFF. Written as DNA, the CDR3 is TGTGCCAGTAGGGCGGGGGGGACTAAATACAATGAGCAGTTCTTC.

V is TRBV7-7 and J is TRBJ2-5, with D perhaps being TRBD1 or TRBD2 (7 bases each). V gave up 1 base and J gave up 4 bases, with 13 bases separating them. Looked up from germline, CDR1 is SSHAT and CDR2 is FNYEAQ (reference sequence). This CDR3 is 15 amino acids long. CDR3 region: CASSLEGRGGETQYF. The CDR3 DNA reads as TGTGCCAGCAGCTTAGAGGGCAGGGGGGGAGAGACCCAGTACTTC.